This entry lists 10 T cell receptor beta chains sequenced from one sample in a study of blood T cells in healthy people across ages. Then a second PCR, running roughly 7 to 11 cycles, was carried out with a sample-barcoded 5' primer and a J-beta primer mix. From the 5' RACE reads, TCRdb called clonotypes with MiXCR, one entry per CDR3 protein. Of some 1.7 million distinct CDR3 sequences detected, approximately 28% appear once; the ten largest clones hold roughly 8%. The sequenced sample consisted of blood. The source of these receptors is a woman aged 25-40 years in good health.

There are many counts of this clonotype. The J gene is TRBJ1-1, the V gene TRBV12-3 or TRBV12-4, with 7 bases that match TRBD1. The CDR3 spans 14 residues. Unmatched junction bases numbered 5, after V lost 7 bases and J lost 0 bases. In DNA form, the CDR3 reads TGTGCCAGCACCCGACAGGGCTTGAACACTGAAGCTTTCTTT. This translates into CASTRQGLNTEAFF.

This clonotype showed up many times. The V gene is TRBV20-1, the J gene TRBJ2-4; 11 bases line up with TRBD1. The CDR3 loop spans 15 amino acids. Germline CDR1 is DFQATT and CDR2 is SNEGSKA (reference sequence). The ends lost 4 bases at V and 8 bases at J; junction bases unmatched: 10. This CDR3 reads CSANDRTGGWDIQYF. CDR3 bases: TGCAGTGCTAACGACCGGACAGGGGGCTGGGACATTCAGTACTTC.

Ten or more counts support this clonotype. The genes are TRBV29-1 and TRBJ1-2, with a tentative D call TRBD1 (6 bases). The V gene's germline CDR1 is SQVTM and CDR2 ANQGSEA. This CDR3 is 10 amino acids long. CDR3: CSAGAEGYTF. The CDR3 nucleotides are TGCTCGGCGGGGGCAGAGGGCTACACCTTC.

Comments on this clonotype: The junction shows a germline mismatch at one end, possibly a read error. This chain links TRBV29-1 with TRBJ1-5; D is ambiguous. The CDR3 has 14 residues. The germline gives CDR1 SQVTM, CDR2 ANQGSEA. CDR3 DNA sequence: TGCAGCATTGAAGATCCGGGCCGCAATCAGCCCCAGCATTTT. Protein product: CSIEDPGRNQPQHF.

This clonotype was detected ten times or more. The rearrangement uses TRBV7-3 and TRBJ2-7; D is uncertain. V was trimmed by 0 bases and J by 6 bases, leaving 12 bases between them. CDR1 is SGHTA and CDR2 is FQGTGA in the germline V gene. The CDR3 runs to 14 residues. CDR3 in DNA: TGTGCCAGCAGCTTAACTCCGTCCGCCTCCGAGCAGTACTTC. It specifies CASSLTPSASEQYF.

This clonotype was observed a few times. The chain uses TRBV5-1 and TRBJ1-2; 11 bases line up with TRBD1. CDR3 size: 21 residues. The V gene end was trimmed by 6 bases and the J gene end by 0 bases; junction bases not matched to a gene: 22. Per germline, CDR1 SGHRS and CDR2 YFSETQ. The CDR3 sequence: CASNRGRTGGPAVGPNYGYTF. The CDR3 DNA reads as TGCGCCAGCAATCGGGGGAGGACAGGGGGCCCCGCTGTTGGACCTAACTATGGCTACACCTTC.

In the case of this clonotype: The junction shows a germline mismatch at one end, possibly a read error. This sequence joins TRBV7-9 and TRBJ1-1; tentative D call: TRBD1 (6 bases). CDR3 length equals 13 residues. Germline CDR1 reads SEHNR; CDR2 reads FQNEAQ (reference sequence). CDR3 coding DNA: TGTGCCAGCGCCTACTCAGGGGCAGCTGAAGTTTTCTTT. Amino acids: CASAYSGAAEVFF.

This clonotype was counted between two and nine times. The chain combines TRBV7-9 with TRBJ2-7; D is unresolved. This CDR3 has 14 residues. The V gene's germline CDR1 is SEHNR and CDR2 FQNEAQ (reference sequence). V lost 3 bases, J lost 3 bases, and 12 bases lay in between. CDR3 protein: CASSFTDGDYEQYF. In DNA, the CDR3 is TGTGCCAGCAGCTTTACCGACGGCGACTACGAGCAGTACTTC.

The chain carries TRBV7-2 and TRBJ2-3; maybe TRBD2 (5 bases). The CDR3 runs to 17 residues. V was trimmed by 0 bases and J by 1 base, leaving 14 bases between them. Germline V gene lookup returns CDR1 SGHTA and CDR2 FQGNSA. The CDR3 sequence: CASSLAPGIIGTDTQYF. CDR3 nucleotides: TGTGCCAGCAGCTTAGCGCCGGGGATCATCGGCACAGATACGCAGTATTTT.

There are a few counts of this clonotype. The CDR3 DNA sequence: TGTGCCAGCAGCTTATACAGGAGCCAAGAGACCCAGTACTTC. This translates into CASSLYRSQETQYF. V and J are TRBV11-2 and TRBJ2-5; TRBD1 is a possible D gene (5 bases). Deletions cut 2 bases from V and 1 base from J, with 8 bases between. The germline gives CDR1 SGHAT, CDR2 FQNNGV. The length of the CDR3 is 14 residues.